This T cell receptor beta chain was sequenced during a study of cytomegalovirus exposure and HLA in healthy donors. At the level of the study: Clustering assigned approximately 78% of the approximately 400 genotyped donors to the Caucasian-associated ancestry cluster. Study-level points and caveats: A few CMV-associated chains were confirmed in vitro to be specific for CMV antigens. It was around 160 TCR beta chains that were listed as cytomegalovirus-associated. Later on, an analysis found that several of the most significant clusters appeared to be linked to common viral pathogens, which included parvovirus B19.

Primers included in the PCR were 60 Vbeta and 13 Jbeta primers. Profiling relied on immunoSEQ multiplex PCR, and the TCRdb table lists in-frame clones only, not all of them. The sample includes some 160,000 clones, roughly 80% of them seen just once. With 2 bases removed from V and 1 base from J, the gap between germline ends came to 8 bases. Germline V gene data show CDR1 as KGHSH and CDR2 as LQKENI. The CDR3 length is 14 residues. Of note for this clone: Its antigen remains unknown.

The V gene is TRBV18, the J gene TRBJ1-1; tentatively, D is TRBD1 (6 bases). Sequencing used PBMCs. The sequence came from a woman aged 25 to 45 in good health and CMV-seronegative. CDR3 sequence (DNA): TGTGCCAGCTCACCAGGACAGTCGAACACTGAAGCTTTCTTT. As protein: CASSPGQSNTEAFF.